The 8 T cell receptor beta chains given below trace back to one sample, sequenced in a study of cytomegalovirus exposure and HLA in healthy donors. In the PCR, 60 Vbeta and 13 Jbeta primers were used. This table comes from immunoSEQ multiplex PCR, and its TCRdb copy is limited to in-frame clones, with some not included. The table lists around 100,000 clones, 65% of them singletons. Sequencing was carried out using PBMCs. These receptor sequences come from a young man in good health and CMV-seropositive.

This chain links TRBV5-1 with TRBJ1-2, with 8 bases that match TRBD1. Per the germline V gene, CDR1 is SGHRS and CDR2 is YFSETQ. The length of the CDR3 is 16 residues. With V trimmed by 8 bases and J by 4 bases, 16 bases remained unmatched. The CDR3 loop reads CASTRTYGQGVYGYTF. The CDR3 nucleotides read TGCGCCAGTACTAGGACTTACGGACAGGGTGTCTATGGCTACACCTTC. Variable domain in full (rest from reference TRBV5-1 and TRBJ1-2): KAGVTQTPRYLIKTRGQQVTLSCSPISGHRSVSWYQQTPGQGLQFLFEYFSETQRNKGNFPGRFSGRQFSNSRSEMNVSTLELGDSALYLCASTRTYGQGVYGYTFGSGTRLTVV.

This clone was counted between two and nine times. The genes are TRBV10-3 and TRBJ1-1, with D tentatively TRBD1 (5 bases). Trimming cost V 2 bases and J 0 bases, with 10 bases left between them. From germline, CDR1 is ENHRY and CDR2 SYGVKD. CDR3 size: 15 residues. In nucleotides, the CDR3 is TGTGCCATCAGTGAGGGGGGGATGATGAACACTGAAGCTTTCTTT. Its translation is CAISEGGMMNTEAFF.

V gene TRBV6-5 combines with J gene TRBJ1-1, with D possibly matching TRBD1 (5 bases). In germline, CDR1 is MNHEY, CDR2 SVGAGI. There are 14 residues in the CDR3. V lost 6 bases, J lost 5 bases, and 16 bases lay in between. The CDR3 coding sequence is TGTGCCAGCAGCCGTCCGGGGAGGGGAACTGAAGCTTTCTTT. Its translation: CASSRPGRGTEAFF.

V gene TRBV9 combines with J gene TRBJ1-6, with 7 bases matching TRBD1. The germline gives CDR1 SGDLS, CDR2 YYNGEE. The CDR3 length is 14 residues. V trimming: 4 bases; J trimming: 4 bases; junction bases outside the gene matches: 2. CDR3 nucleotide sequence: TGTGCCAGCAGCCCACAGGGGTATAATTCACCCCTCCACTTT. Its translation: CASSPQGYNSPLHF.

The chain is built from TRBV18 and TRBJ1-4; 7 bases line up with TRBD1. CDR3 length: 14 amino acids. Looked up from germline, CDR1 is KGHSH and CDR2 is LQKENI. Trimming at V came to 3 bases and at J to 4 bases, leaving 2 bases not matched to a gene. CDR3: CASSPGDSNEKLFF. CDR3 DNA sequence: TGTGCCAGCTCACCTGGGGACAGTAATGAAAAACTGTTTTTT.

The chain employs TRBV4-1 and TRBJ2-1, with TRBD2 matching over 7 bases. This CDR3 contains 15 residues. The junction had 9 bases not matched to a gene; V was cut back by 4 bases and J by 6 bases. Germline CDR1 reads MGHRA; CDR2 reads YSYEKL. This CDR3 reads CASSPAGRAFNEQFF. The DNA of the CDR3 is TGCGCCAGCAGCCCCGCGGGGAGGGCCTTCAATGAGCAGTTCTTC.

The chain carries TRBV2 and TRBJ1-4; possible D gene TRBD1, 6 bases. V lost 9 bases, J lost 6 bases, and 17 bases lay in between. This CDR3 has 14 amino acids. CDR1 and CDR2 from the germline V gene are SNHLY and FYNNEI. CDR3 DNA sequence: TGTGCCAGTCACAGGGCTATATTGGATGAAAAACTGTTTTTT. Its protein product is CASHRAILDEKLFF.

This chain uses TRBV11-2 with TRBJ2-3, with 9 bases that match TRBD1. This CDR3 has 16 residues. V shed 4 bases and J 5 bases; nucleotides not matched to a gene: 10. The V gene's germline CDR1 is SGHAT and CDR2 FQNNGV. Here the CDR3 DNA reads TGTGCCAGCAGCTCAAGACCGGGACAGGGAAGAGATACGCAGTATTTT. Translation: CASSSRPGQGRDTQYF.